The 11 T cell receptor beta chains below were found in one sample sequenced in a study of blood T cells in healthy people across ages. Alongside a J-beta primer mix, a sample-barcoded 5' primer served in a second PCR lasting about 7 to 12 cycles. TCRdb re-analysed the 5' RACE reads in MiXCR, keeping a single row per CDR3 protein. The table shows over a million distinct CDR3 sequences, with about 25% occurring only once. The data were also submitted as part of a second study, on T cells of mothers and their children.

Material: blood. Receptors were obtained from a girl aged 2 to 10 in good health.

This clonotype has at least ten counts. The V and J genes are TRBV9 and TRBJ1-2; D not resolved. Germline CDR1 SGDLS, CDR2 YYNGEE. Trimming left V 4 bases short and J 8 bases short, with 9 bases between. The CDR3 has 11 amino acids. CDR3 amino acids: CASSSRGGYTF. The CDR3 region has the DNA TGTGCCAGCAGCTCTCGCGGAGGCTACACCTTC.

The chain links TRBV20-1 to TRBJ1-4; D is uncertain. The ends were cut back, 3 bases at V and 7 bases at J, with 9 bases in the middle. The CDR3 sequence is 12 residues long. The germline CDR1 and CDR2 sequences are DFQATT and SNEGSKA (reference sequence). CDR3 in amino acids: CSASSYGEKLFF. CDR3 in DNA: TGCAGTGCTAGCTCATATGGTGAAAAACTGTTTTTT.

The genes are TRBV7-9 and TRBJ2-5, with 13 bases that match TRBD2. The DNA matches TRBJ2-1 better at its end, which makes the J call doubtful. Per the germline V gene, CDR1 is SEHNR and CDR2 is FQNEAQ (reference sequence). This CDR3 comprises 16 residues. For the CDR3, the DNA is TGTGCCAGCAGCGCCCGGACTAGCGGGAGTAGTAATGAGCAGTTCTTC. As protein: CASSARTSGSSNEQFF.

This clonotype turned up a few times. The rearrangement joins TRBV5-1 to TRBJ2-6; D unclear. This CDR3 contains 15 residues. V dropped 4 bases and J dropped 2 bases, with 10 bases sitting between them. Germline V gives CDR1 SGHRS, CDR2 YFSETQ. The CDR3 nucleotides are TGCGCCAGCAGCCTACACAGTCCTGGGGCCAACGTCCTGACTTTC. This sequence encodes CASSLHSPGANVLTF.

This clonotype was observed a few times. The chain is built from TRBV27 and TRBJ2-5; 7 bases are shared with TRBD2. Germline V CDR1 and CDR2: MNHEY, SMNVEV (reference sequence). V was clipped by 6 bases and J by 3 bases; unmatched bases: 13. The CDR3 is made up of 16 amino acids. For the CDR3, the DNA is TGTGCCAGCAGGGGGGAGGGACTTCTAAGGGAAGAGACCCAGTACTTC. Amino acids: CASRGEGLLREETQYF.

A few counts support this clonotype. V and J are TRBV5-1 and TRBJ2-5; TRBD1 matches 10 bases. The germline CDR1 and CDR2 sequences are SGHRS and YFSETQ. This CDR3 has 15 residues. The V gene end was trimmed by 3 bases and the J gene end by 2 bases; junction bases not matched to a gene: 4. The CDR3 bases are TGCGCCAGCAGCTCGGGACAGGGGTGGCAAGAGACCCAGTACTTC. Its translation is CASSSGQGWQETQYF.

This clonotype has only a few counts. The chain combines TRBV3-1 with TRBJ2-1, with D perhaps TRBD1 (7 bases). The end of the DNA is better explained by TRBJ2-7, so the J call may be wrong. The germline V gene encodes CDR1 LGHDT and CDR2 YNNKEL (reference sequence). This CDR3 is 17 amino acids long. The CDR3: CASSQPLATRQGYEQYF. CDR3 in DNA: TGTGCCAGCAGCCAACCCCTAGCGACGAGACAGGGCTACGAGCAGTACTTC.

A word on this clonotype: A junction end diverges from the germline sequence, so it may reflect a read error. Here the CDR3 DNA reads TGTGCCTGCAGCGGTCCGGGACTGAATGAAAAACTGTTTTTT. Its protein is CACSGPGLNEKLFF. The V call is TRBV9, the J call TRBJ1-4, with a possible D match to TRBD1 (5 bases). CDR3 length equals 14 residues. CDR1 is SGDLS and CDR2 is YYNGEE in the germline V gene.

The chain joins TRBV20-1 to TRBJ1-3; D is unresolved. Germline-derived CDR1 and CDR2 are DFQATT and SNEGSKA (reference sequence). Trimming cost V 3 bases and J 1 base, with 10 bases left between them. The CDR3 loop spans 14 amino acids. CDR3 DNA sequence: TGCAGTGCTAGGGGCGGCTCGTCTGGAAACACCATATATTTT. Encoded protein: CSARGGSSGNTIYF.

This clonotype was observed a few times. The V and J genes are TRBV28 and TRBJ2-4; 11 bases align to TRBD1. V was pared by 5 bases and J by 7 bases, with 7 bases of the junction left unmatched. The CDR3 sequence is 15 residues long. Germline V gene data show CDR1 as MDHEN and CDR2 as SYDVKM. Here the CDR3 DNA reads TGTGCCAGCAGTGTACCGGGACAGGGGGTGAACATTCAGTACTTC. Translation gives CASSVPGQGVNIQYF.

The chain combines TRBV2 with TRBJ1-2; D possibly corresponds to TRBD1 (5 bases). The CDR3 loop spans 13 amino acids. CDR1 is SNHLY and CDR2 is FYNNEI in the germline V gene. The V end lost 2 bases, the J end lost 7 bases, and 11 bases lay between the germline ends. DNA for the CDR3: TGTGCCAGCAGTGAATTTAGGGGAGGTGGCTACACCTTC. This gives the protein CASSEFRGGGYTF.